What follows describes a single TCR beta chain. The target antigen is unknown. These data are taken from a study of cytomegalovirus exposure and HLA in healthy donors. General study results and limits: Rare TCR sequences predominated, though certain public TCRs were found in many donors. Some segments of the V type, notably TRBV6-2 and TRBV6-3, were excluded as indistinguishable. TCR beta V- and J-gene trimming, according to a later analysis, was linked to a missense DCLRE1C variant. Using a false discovery rate of 0.05, a later analysis showed that 15,000 to 20,000 TCR beta sequences were associated with HLA alleles.

PCR amplification relied on 60 Vbeta primers (plus 13 Jbeta primers). Assay: immunoSEQ multiplex PCR; the TCRdb copy retains only in-frame clones and omits some. The table has about 180,000 clones, more than 65% seen once. Germline CDR1 and CDR2: GTSNPN and SVGIG (reference sequence). Germline trimming cut 4 bases from V and 3 bases from J; bases unmatched to any gene: 3. The CDR3 loop spans 14 amino acids. J is TRBJ2-1 and V is TRBV30, with 10 positions matching TRBD2. This TCR came from a man between 25 and 39 years old in good health and CMV-seronegative. The sample taken for sequencing was PBMCs. The chain's CDR3 is CAWTLAGVYNEQFF. CDR3 nucleotides: TGTGCCTGGACCCTAGCGGGAGTCTACAATGAGCAGTTCTTC.